This TCR beta chain emerged from a study of T cell responses to AZD1222 COVID-19 vaccine. Assay used: immunoSEQ multiplex PCR; TCRdb lists only in-frame clones, some missing. The sample carries about 160,000 clones, about 91% recorded once. Germline V lookup: CDR1 DFQATT, CDR2 SNEGSKA (reference sequence). This CDR3 spans 11 amino acids. V shed 6 bases and J 7 bases; nucleotides not matched to a gene: 4. Second-dose timings of about 4 or about 12 weeks were pooled. The sequence was collected from an adult who received the AZD1222 COVID-19 vaccine. The sequenced sample was peripheral blood, obtained 28 days after the second AZD1222 dose. This chain links TRBV20-1 with TRBJ2-5; 8 bases align to TRBD2. The CDR3 region has the DNA TGCAGTGCGACTAGCGTGGGGACCCAGTACTTC. The encoded protein is CSATSVGTQYF.